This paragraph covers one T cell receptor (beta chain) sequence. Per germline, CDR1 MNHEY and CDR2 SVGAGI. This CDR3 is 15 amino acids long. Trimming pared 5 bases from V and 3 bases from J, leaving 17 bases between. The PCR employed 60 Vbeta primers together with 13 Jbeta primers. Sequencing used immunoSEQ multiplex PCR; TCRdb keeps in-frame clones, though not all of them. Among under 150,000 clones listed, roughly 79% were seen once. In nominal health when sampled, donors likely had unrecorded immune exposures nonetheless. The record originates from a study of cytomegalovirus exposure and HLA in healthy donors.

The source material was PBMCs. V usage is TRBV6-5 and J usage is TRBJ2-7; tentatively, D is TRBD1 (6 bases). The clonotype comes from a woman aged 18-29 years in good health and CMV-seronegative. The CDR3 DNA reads TGTGCCAGCAGTCGTGGGACAATCCAACGCTACGAGCAGTACTTC. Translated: CASSRGTIQRYEQYF.